The sequence of this T cell receptor (beta chain) was determined in a study of CD8 T cells in ankylosing spondylitis. Findings and limits, study-wide: Reactive arthritis synovial fluid and blood previously showed some of these motif variants. Characteristic of ankylosing spondylitis blood, it appeared, was a TCR beta motif comprising fewer than 10 highly homologous variants. Clones linked to the disease showed a CD8+ phenotype. They occurred at relatively low frequencies in peripheral blood.

The CDR3 is 12 residues long. Germline values: CDR1 DFQATT, CDR2 SNEGSKA (reference sequence). V was shortened by 3 bases and J by 7 bases, with 12 bases between the two germline ends. With regard to this clonotype: Its target is unknown.

TCRdb re-called the 5' RACE reads through MiXCR, storing one row per CDR3 protein. The data hold a few hundred thousand distinct CDR3 sequences, with 15% to 20% observed a single time. The chain recombines TRBV20-1 with TRBJ1-1, with a possible D match to TRBD1 (5 bases). Source material: blood, either unsorted or a sorted T cell fraction (not recorded which). The TCR sequence derives from a male donor with ankylosing spondylitis. In DNA form, the CDR3 reads TGCAGTGCTAGGGGGGGAGACAGTGAAGCTTTCTTT. Protein sequence: CSARGGDSEAFF.